These 16 T cell receptor beta chains came from one sample sequenced in a study of blood T cell repertoires in COVID-19. Clones were read by immunoSEQ multiplex PCR, and TCRdb kept only the in-frame ones, dropping some. The top ten clones hold 0.2% to 0.3% of a sample with some 670,000 clones, around 89% of them seen once. The source material was peripheral blood. These receptors were taken from a woman aged 18-35 years with acute or convalescent COVID-19.

The CDR3 DNA is TGTGCCAGCAGCTTATCCCCCGCGGGGGGGCCCTATGAGCAGTTCTTC. Encoded protein: CASSLSPAGGPYEQFF. The V gene is TRBV9, the J gene TRBJ2-1, with 9 bases lining up with TRBD2. V dropped 4 bases and J dropped 8; count of bases not matched to a gene: 13. CDR3 length equals 16 residues. Germline assignment: CDR1 SGDLS and CDR2 YYNGEE.

The chain recombines TRBV7-8 with TRBJ1-5; no definite D call. The length of the CDR3 is 17 residues. V lost 3 bases and J lost 2, with 17 bases in between. In germline, CDR1 is SGHVS, CDR2 FQNEAQ. In DNA form, the CDR3 reads TGTGCCAGCAGCTTTAGTTTAGGCGGTGAGGGCAATCAGCCCCAGCATTTT. This gives the protein CASSFSLGGEGNQPQHF.

This chain uses TRBV7-9 with TRBJ2-3; 10 bases agree with TRBD2. The CDR3 runs 17 residues. Trimming at V came to 5 bases and at J to 1 base, leaving 9 bases not matched to a gene. Germline CDR1 reads SEHNR; CDR2 reads FQNEAQ (reference sequence). The CDR3 region is CASSPPQLAGGTDTQYF. As DNA, the CDR3 is TGTGCCAGCAGCCCACCCCAGCTAGCGGGGGGCACAGATACGCAGTATTTT.

The rearrangement links TRBV7-8 to TRBJ1-1; tentative D call: TRBD1 (6 bases). The CDR3 is made up of 19 amino acids. CDR1 is SGHVS and CDR2 is FQNEAQ in the germline V gene. Trimming pared 5 bases from V and 2 bases from J, leaving 27 bases between. CDR3 residues: CASSTRGGVLQGTNTEAFF. DNA for the CDR3: TGTGCCAGCAGCACCCGGGGTGGGGTCTTACAGGGAACCAACACTGAAGCTTTCTTT.

As for this clone: The same CDR3 also results from other DNA sequences found in this sample. The CDR3 nucleotides are TGTGCCAGCAGTGAAACAGGACCCTATGGCTACACCTTC. Translation gives CASSETGPYGYTF. This chain links TRBV2 with TRBJ1-2; the D gene is possibly TRBD1 (5 bases). The germline CDR1 and CDR2 sequences are SNHLY and FYNNEI. The CDR3 sequence is 13 residues long. Trimming left V 2 bases short and J 4 bases short, with 8 bases between.

The J gene is TRBJ1-1, the V gene TRBV10-2; D is ambiguous. The germline V gene encodes CDR1 WSHSY and CDR2 SAAADI. V was clipped by 2 bases and J by 1 base, with 17 bases between them. The CDR3 is 17 residues long. The CDR3, as DNA: TGCGCCAGCAGTGAGCCCCGGGGAAGGGAAAGGAACACTGAAGCTTTCTTT. Amino acid sequence: CASSEPRGRERNTEAFF.

V is TRBV29-1 and J is TRBJ1-1; TRBD1 is a possible D gene (5 bases). The CDR3 covers 14 residues. Germline V CDR1 and CDR2: SQVTM, ANQGSEA. Trimming stripped 1 base from V and 4 bases from J, with 13 bases between. The CDR3 sequence is CSVEVAGGATEAFF. The DNA for the CDR3 is TGCAGCGTTGAAGTTGCGGGGGGAGCCACTGAAGCTTTCTTT.

The chain links TRBV7-2 to TRBJ1-2; the D is unclear. The germline V gene has CDR1 SGHTA and CDR2 FQGNSA. V shed 1 base and J shed 7 bases, with 4 bases lying between them. CDR3 length: 11 residues. CDR3: CASSLEAGYTF. The CDR3 DNA is TGTGCCAGCAGCTTAGAAGCTGGCTACACCTTC.

The DNA of the CDR3 is TGTGCCAGCAGTCACCATCAAACCGGGACATCTAACTATGGCTACACCTTC. Translation gives CASSHHQTGTSNYGYTF. The genes are TRBV25-1 and TRBJ1-2; a possible D gene is TRBD1 (6 bases). The germline CDR1 and CDR2 sequences are MGHDK and SYGVNS. The CDR3 is made up of 17 amino acids. V was trimmed by 5 bases and J by 0 bases, leaving 19 bases between them.

The chain is built from TRBV7-9 and TRBJ2-7; 11 bases are shared with TRBD1. CDR3 length: 16 amino acids. Losses at the gene ends were 8 bases for V and 2 bases for J; bases not matched to a gene: 11. CDR1 and CDR2 from the germline V gene are SEHNR and FQNEAQ (reference sequence). CDR3 region: CASVKPGQGVPYEQYF. CDR3 nucleotide sequence: TGTGCCAGCGTAAAGCCGGGACAGGGGGTTCCCTACGAGCAGTACTTC.

V gene TRBV9 combines with J gene TRBJ2-3, with 8 bases aligning to TRBD1. The CDR3 runs to 16 residues. V gave up 4 bases and J gave up 8 bases; unmatched junction bases: 15. The germline CDR1 and CDR2 sequences are SGDLS and YYNGEE. The DNA for the CDR3 is TGTGCCAGCAGCCCACGGGACAGGCCGAGGTTCGGTACGCAGTATTTT. Protein product: CASSPRDRPRFGTQYF.

This chain uses TRBV30 with TRBJ1-6; D ambiguous. The CDR3 runs to 14 residues. V was pared by 0 bases and J by 10 bases, with 13 bases between. CDR1 GTSNPN and CDR2 SVGIG come from the germline V gene (reference sequence). For the CDR3, the DNA is TGTGCCTGGAGTGTGGAAAGCGGGTGGTCACCCCTCCACTTT. This translates into CAWSVESGWSPLHF.

The J gene is TRBJ1-2, the V gene TRBV7-9; D gene uncertain. There are 15 residues in the CDR3. Germline V gene sequence: CDR1 SEHNR, CDR2 FQNEAQ (reference sequence). Trimming shortened V by 5 bases and J by 4 bases, and 17 bases separated the two germline ends. The CDR3 DNA follows: TGTGCCAGCAGCCTTGACGGGTTAGTGGGCTATGGCTACACCTTC. Its protein product is CASSLDGLVGYGYTF.

The chain carries TRBV3-1 (or the pseudogene TRBV3-2) and TRBJ1-4, with unresolved D. The CDR3 covers 17 residues. Trimming removed 4 bases from V and 8 bases from J, with 23 bases in between. Per the germline V gene, CDR1 is LGHDT and CDR2 is YNNKEL (reference sequence). CDR3: CASSPSSTVGNEEKLFF. The CDR3 nucleotides read TGTGCCAGCAGCCCATCATCCACGGTGGGCAATGAGGAAAAACTGTTTTTT.

The table lists this clone with a count of one. V usage is TRBV7-9 and J usage is TRBJ2-7; maybe TRBD1 (6 bases). V lost 4 bases, J lost 5 bases, and 9 bases lay in between. The CDR3 covers 12 residues. The germline V gene has CDR1 SEHNR and CDR2 FQNEAQ (reference sequence). Written as DNA, the CDR3 is TGTGCCAGCAGCTCCCAGGGGAACGAGCAGTACTTC. The encoded protein is CASSSQGNEQYF.

V gene TRBV6-5 combines with J gene TRBJ2-1; no definite D call. This CDR3 spans 14 amino acids. With 3 bases removed from V and 6 bases from J, the gap between germline ends came to 12 bases. The germline gives CDR1 MNHEY, CDR2 SVGAGI. The CDR3 region has the DNA TGTGCCAGCAGTTATAGAGATACCCGCAATGAGCAGTTCTTC. Translated, it gives CASSYRDTRNEQFF.